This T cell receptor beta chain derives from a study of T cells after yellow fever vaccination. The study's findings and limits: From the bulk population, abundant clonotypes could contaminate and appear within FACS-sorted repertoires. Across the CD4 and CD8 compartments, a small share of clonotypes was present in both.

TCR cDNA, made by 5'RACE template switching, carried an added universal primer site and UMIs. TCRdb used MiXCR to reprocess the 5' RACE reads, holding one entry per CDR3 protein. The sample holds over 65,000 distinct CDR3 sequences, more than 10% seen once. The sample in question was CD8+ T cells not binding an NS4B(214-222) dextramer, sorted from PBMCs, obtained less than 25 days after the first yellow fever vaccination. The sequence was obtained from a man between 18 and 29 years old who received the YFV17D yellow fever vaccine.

CDR3 sequence (DNA): TGTGCCAGCAGTTACGGCGGGGGCTGGGAAGCTTTCTTT. Translation gives CASSYGGGWEAFF. The chain has TRBV6-5 and TRBJ1-1; D possibly corresponds to TRBD1 (6 bases). The V end was cut by 2 bases, the J end by 8 bases, with 12 bases between. Looked up from germline, CDR1 is MNHEY and CDR2 is SVGAGI. The CDR3 runs to 13 residues.